This passage covers 29 T cell receptor beta chains from one sample sequenced in a study of T-cell reconstitution after alpha-beta-depleted transplantation in children. Unique molecular identifiers tagged the TCRbeta library. TCRdb fed the PCR reads into MiXCR, producing one record per CDR3 protein. The data show around 380,000 distinct CDR3 sequences, with around 9.9% seen just once and 4.5% to 6% held by the top ten. Source: PBMCs from the stem cell graft donor, taken from the stem cell graft. The receptors derive from a human donor who donated a stem cell graft to a child with acute myeloid leukemia.

The rearrangement links TRBV9 to TRBJ2-7; D is ambiguous. The V end lost 9 bases, the J end lost 9 bases, and 25 bases lay between the germline ends. CDR1 SGDLS and CDR2 YYNGEE come from the germline V gene. There are 14 residues in the CDR3. Here the CDR3 reads CATHLRGSLFGQYF. The CDR3 region has the DNA TGTGCCACCCACCTTCGCGGCAGCCTTTTCGGGCAGTACTTC. Together with reference TRBV9 and TRBJ2-7, the CDR3 gives the full variable domain: DSGVTQTPKHLITATGQRVTLRCSPRSGDLSVYWYQQSLDQGLQFLIQYYNGEERAKGNILERFSAQQFPDLHSELNLSSLELGDSALYFCATHLRGSLFGQYFGPGTRLTVT.

The rearrangement uses TRBV5-5 and TRBJ2-3; D may correspond to TRBD1 or TRBD2 (6 bases each). Germline lookup yields CDR1 SGHKS and CDR2 YYEKEE (reference sequence). The CDR3 spans 16 residues. V was cut by 5 bases and J by 2 bases, with 18 bases left in between. CDR3 DNA: TGTGCCAGCAGAATGGTGGGGGGCCAACCCACAGATACGCAGTATTTT. Protein: CASRMVGGQPTDTQYF. Full variable domain (rest looked up from reference TRBV5-5 and TRBJ2-3): DAGVTQSPTHLIKTRGQQVTLRCSPISGHKSVSWYQQVLGQGPQFIFQYYEKEERGRGNFPDRFSARQFPNYSSELNVNALLLGDSALYLCASRMVGGQPTDTQYFGPGTRLTVL.

This clonotype has a handful of counts. The J gene is TRBJ2-2, the V gene TRBV2; D remains unclear. This CDR3 spans 14 amino acids. V was pared by 8 bases and J by 0 bases, with 10 bases between. Germline CDR1 SNHLY, CDR2 FYNNEI. CDR3 sequence reads: CASARFANTGELFF. CDR3 sequence (DNA): TGTGCCAGCGCGAGGTTCGCGAACACCGGGGAGCTGTTTTTT.

This clonotype is a singleton in its sample. The V call is TRBV2, the J call TRBJ1-5; 7 bases line up with TRBD1. The CDR3 totals 15 residues. The germline V gene has CDR1 SNHLY and CDR2 FYNNEI. Germline trimming cut 6 bases from V and 0 bases from J; bases unmatched to any gene: 5. CDR3 residues: CASRAGTVSNQPQHF. The CDR3 DNA is TGTGCCAGCAGGGCCGGGACAGTTAGCAATCAGCCCCAGCATTTT.

The V and J genes are TRBV7-6 and TRBJ1-3, with 8 bases identical to TRBD1. V lost 4 bases to trimming and J lost 4 bases; unmatched junction nucleotides: 9. Germline loops: CDR1 SGHVS, CDR2 FNYEAQ. The CDR3 totals 16 residues. The CDR3 loop reads CASSSRTGTQGNTIYF. The DNA for the CDR3 is TGTGCCAGCAGCTCCCGGACAGGGACTCAAGGAAACACCATATATTTT.

This rearrangement joins TRBV9 to TRBJ1-6, with D perhaps TRBD1 (5 bases). The germline CDR1 and CDR2 sequences are SGDLS and YYNGEE. The V end lost 3 bases, the J end lost 2 bases, and 6 bases lay between the germline ends. The CDR3 is 14 residues long. The CDR3 nucleotides read TGTGCCAGCAGCGAGGGGCCCTATAATTCACCCCTCCACTTT. It specifies CASSEGPYNSPLHF.

CDR3 DNA: TGTGCCATCAGTGAAAATGAGGCATCCTACACAGATACGCAGTATTTT. Its translation: CAISENEASYTDTQYF. The chain carries TRBV10-3 and TRBJ2-3; D call uncertain. Germline V gene lookup returns CDR1 ENHRY and CDR2 SYGVKD. The CDR3 is made up of 16 amino acids. Between the trimmed V and J ends, which lost 3 bases and 2 bases, there was a span of 15 bases.

The chain employs TRBV7-2 and TRBJ2-1; 9 bases align to TRBD2. The junction had 15 bases not matched to a gene; V was cut back by 9 bases and J by 9 bases. CDR1 and CDR2 (germline): SGHTA, FQGNSA. The CDR3 has 15 amino acids. CDR3 DNA sequence: TGTGCCAGTTCAGAGGGTGGCGGGAGGGGACGTGAGCAGTTCTTC. Translation gives CASSEGGGRGREQFF.

This clonotype was detected many times. The chain couples TRBV10-3 to TRBJ2-1, with 8 bases fitting TRBD2. The CDR3 has 13 residues. CDR1 and CDR2 (germline): ENHRY, SYGVKD. Trimming took 5 bases from V and 8 from J; bases not matched to a gene: 5. Written as DNA, the CDR3 is TGTGCCATCAGTAGCGGGAGCGTTTATGAGCAGTTCTTC. It codes for CAISSGSVYEQFF.

This clonotype has a handful of counts. This chain uses TRBV5-1 with TRBJ1-1, with D perhaps TRBD1 (5 bases). The germline V gene encodes CDR1 SGHRS and CDR2 YFSETQ. CDR3 size: 16 residues. With 4 bases removed from V and 1 base from J, the gap between germline ends came to 17 bases. CDR3 sequence: CASSPTPGLGNTEAFF. The CDR3 coding sequence is TGCGCCAGCAGCCCAACCCCAGGGTTGGGGAACACTGAAGCTTTCTTT.

The V call is TRBV4-1, the J call TRBJ2-3; D might be TRBD1 or TRBD2, each matching 5 bases. Germline CDR1 is MGHRA and CDR2 is YSYEKL. The ends were cut back, 5 bases at V and 2 bases at J, with 17 bases in the middle. This CDR3 is 16 amino acids long. The CDR3 DNA reads TGCGCCAGCAGCTCCCCCGGGACGGGGACCACAGATACGCAGTATTTT. Amino acids: CASSSPGTGTTDTQYF.

This clonotype came up a few times. The chain joins TRBV30 to TRBJ2-4; D is ambiguous. The CDR3 is made up of 14 amino acids. The V and J ends lost 1 base and 0 bases respectively, with 7 bases between them. Germline loops: CDR1 GTSNPN, CDR2 SVGIG (reference sequence). The CDR3 DNA follows: TGTGCCTGGAGTGAGGAACTAGCCAAAAACATTCAGTACTTC. Protein: CAWSEELAKNIQYF.

In this sample, this clonotype turned up a few times. The genes are TRBV7-3 and TRBJ2-3; D is possibly TRBD2 (6 bases). From germline, CDR1 is SGHTA and CDR2 FQGTGA. The CDR3 has 15 amino acids. The V end lost 2 bases, the J end lost 0 bases, and 9 bases lay between the germline ends. The CDR3 sequence is CASSLSTSSTDTQYF. CDR3 DNA sequence: TGTGCCAGCAGCTTATCGACTAGTAGCACAGATACGCAGTATTTT. Filled out from reference TRBV7-3 and TRBJ2-3, the complete variable domain reads GAGVSQTPSNKVTEKGKYVELRCDPISGHTALYWYRQSLGQGPEFLIYFQGTGAADDSGLPNDRFFAVRPEGSVSTLKIQRTERGDSAVYLCASSLSTSSTDTQYFGPGTRLTVL.

This clonotype was seen many times. The V gene is TRBV7-2, the J gene TRBJ2-4; 9 bases are shared with TRBD1. The CDR3 totals 14 residues. Per the germline V gene, CDR1 is SGHTA and CDR2 is FQGNSA. V gave up 7 bases and J gave up 11 bases; unmatched junction bases: 12. The CDR3 sequence: CASTSTGTGSVQYF. In nucleotides, the CDR3 is TGTGCCAGCACCTCGACCGGGACAGGGTCGGTTCAGTACTTC.

A few counts support this clonotype. J is TRBJ2-5 and V is TRBV5-1; the match to TRBD1 covers 7 bases. Per the germline V gene, CDR1 is SGHRS and CDR2 is YFSETQ. Germline trimming cut 0 bases from V and 4 bases from J; bases unmatched to any gene: 12. This CDR3 is 17 amino acids long. CDR3 nucleotide sequence: TGCGCCAGCAGCTTGGACGGAATGAGGGGGCAGGGAGAGACCCAGTACTTC. Protein product: CASSLDGMRGQGETQYF. The full variable domain, its missing parts supplied by reference TRBV5-1 and TRBJ2-5, is KAGVTQTPRYLIKTRGQQVTLSCSPISGHRSVSWYQQTPGQGLQFLFEYFSETQRNKGNFPGRFSGRQFSNSRSEMNVSTLELGDSALYLCASSLDGMRGQGETQYFGPGTRLLVL.

The chain carries TRBV3-1 and TRBJ1-2; D remains ambiguous. V lost 1 base, J lost 5 bases, and 14 bases lay in between. The V gene's germline CDR1 is LGHDT and CDR2 YNNKEL (reference sequence). The CDR3 totals 15 residues. CDR3 nucleotides: TGTGCCAGCAGCCAAGTGCCCGGCCGTTTGTATGGCTACACCTTC. Translating it yields CASSQVPGRLYGYTF.

This clonotype was counted a few times. The V gene is TRBV6-1, the J gene TRBJ1-4; 8 positions agree with TRBD1. Germline assignment: CDR1 MNHNS and CDR2 SASEGT. The length of the CDR3 is 14 residues. Trimming cost V 5 bases and J 7 bases; bases outside gene matches: 6. CDR3 sequence: CASSPDRVSEKLFF. The CDR3 nucleotides read TGTGCCAGCAGTCCGGACAGGGTTAGTGAAAAACTGTTTTTT.

The V gene is TRBV25-1, the J gene TRBJ2-4; D remains unclear. The CDR3 spans 14 residues. V was shortened by 3 bases and J by 3 bases, with 9 bases between the two germline ends. Germline loops: CDR1 MGHDK, CDR2 SYGVNS. CDR3 in amino acids: CASSDFKDKNIQYF. In nucleotides, the CDR3 is TGTGCCAGCAGTGATTTTAAGGACAAAAACATTCAGTACTTC.

This clonotype was counted between two and nine times. This chain uses TRBV6-4 with TRBJ2-7; the match to TRBD2 covers 14 bases. Per germline, CDR1 MRHNA and CDR2 SNTAGT. V lost 9 bases to trimming and J lost 3 bases; unmatched junction nucleotides: 13. This CDR3 contains 17 residues. CDR3 sequence: CARGTSGRLLSNYEQYF. The CDR3 DNA sequence: TGTGCCAGAGGGACTAGCGGGAGACTCCTATCTAACTACGAGCAGTACTTC.

This clonotype was counted many times. This chain joins TRBV11-2 and TRBJ2-5; D gene ambiguous. With 1 base removed from V and 2 bases from J, the gap between germline ends came to 14 bases. This CDR3 is 16 amino acids long. Looked up from germline, CDR1 is SGHAT and CDR2 is FQNNGV. CDR3 amino acids: CASSLVTLEIQETQYF. DNA for the CDR3: TGTGCCAGCAGCTTAGTTACTTTGGAGATTCAAGAGACCCAGTACTTC. Variable domain in full (rest from reference TRBV11-2 and TRBJ2-5): EAGVAQSPRYKIIEKRQSVAFWCNPISGHATLYWYQQILGQGPKLLIQFQNNGVVDDSQLPKDRFSAERLKGVDSTLKIQPAKLEDSAVYLCASSLVTLEIQETQYFGPGTRLLVL.

This clonotype showed up just a few times. The rearrangement joins TRBV28 to TRBJ2-7; D is perhaps TRBD1 (6 bases). V lost 8 bases and J 6 bases, leaving 23 bases between the germline ends. Germline CDR1 is MDHEN and CDR2 is SYDVKM. CDR3 length: 15 amino acids. The CDR3 protein is CASEGVDRTPGEQYF. As DNA, the CDR3 is TGTGCCAGCGAAGGGGTAGACAGGACCCCTGGCGAGCAGTACTTC.

The chain carries TRBV11-2 and TRBJ1-1; tentative D call: TRBD1 (6 bases). From germline, CDR1 is SGHAT and CDR2 FQNNGV. The V end was cut by 3 bases, the J end by 3 bases, with 11 bases between. CDR3 length equals 14 residues. The DNA for the CDR3 is TGTGCCAGCAGCTTCAATGACAGGCACACTGAAGCTTTCTTT. This gives the protein CASSFNDRHTEAFF.

The chain carries TRBV18 and TRBJ2-7; 7 bases match TRBD1. This CDR3 has 15 amino acids. The V and J ends lost 2 bases and 1 base, in that order; junction bases with no gene match: 5. Germline values: CDR1 KGHSH, CDR2 LQKENI. CDR3 nucleotides: TGTGCCAGCTCACCAGGTACAGGGGTTTCCTACGAGCAGTACGTC. Amino acids: CASSPGTGVSYEQYV.

The chain employs TRBV12-5 and TRBJ1-2; tentative D call: TRBD1 (5 bases). V dropped 0 bases and J dropped 8 bases, with 10 bases sitting between them. CDR3 length equals 13 residues. In germline, CDR1 is LGHNT, CDR2 FRNRAP. CDR3 in amino acids: CASGLVPGGGYTF. CDR3 nucleotide sequence: TGTGCTAGTGGTTTGGTACCGGGGGGGGGCTACACCTTC.

Of note for this clonotype: This may arise from a read error, as a much more abundant clone is one base away. V gene TRBV5-6 combines with J gene TRBJ2-2; D is ambiguous. Germline V gives CDR1 SGHDT, CDR2 YYEEEE. CDR3 length: 16 amino acids. V lost 4 bases and J 4 bases, leaving 17 bases between the germline ends. For the CDR3, the DNA is TGTGCCAGCAGCCTTCTCGTACAGTCTTCCACCGGGGAGCTGTTTTTT. This translates into CASSLLVQSSTGELFF. The variable domain in full, with the rest retrieved from reference TRBV5-6 and TRBJ2-2, is DAGVTQSPTHLIKTRGQQVTLRCSPKSGHDTVSWYQQALGQGPQFIFQYYEEEERQRGNFPDRFSGHQFPNYSSELNVNALLLGDSALYLCASSLLVQSSTGELFFGEGSRLTVL.

This clonotype was recorded many times. This rearrangement joins TRBV7-2 to TRBJ2-7; D possibly matches TRBD1 or TRBD2 (5 bases each). Germline V lookup: CDR1 SGHTA, CDR2 FQGNSA. The CDR3 sequence is 13 residues long. The V end lost 1 base, the J end lost 6 bases, and 10 bases lay between the germline ends. This chain's CDR3 is CASSLVGTLEQYV. CDR3 bases: TGTGCCAGCAGCTTAGTGGGGACCCTCGAGCAGTACGTC.

This clonotype turned up a few times. The chain has TRBV5-1 and TRBJ2-2; TRBD1 matches 9 bases. Germline V lookup: CDR1 SGHRS, CDR2 YFSETQ. The CDR3 is made up of 18 amino acids. Trimming at V came to 1 base and at J to 8 bases, leaving 15 bases not matched to a gene. Here the CDR3 reads CASSLPSNRGQDHGELFF. The CDR3 DNA sequence: TGCGCCAGCAGCTTGCCTAGTAACAGGGGGCAAGACCATGGGGAGCTGTTTTTT. The whole variable domain, remainder taken from reference TRBV5-1 and TRBJ2-2, is KAGVTQTPRYLIKTRGQQVTLSCSPISGHRSVSWYQQTPGQGLQFLFEYFSETQRNKGNFPGRFSGRQFSNSRSEMNVSTLELGDSALYLCASSLPSNRGQDHGELFFGEGSRLTVL.

This clonotype appeared a single time. This chain joins TRBV3-1 and TRBJ2-3; no firm D call. This CDR3 region has 14 residues. CDR1 and CDR2 (germline): LGHDT, YNNKEL (reference sequence). V shed 0 bases and J shed 2 bases, with 6 bases lying between them. The CDR3 loop is CASSQDLVTDTQYF. The DNA for the CDR3 is TGTGCCAGCAGCCAAGATTTGGTCACAGATACGCAGTATTTT.

This clonotype was seen many times. The chain links TRBV6-5 to TRBJ1-1; tentatively, D is TRBD1 (5 bases). The CDR3 is made up of 15 amino acids. Trimming shortened V by 4 bases and J by 1 base, and 13 bases separated the two germline ends. CDR1 is MNHEY and CDR2 is SVGAGI in the germline V gene. CDR3 DNA: TGTGCCAGCAGTTCCGTGGGGGGAACGAACACTGAAGCTTTCTTT. Encoded protein: CASSSVGGTNTEAFF.